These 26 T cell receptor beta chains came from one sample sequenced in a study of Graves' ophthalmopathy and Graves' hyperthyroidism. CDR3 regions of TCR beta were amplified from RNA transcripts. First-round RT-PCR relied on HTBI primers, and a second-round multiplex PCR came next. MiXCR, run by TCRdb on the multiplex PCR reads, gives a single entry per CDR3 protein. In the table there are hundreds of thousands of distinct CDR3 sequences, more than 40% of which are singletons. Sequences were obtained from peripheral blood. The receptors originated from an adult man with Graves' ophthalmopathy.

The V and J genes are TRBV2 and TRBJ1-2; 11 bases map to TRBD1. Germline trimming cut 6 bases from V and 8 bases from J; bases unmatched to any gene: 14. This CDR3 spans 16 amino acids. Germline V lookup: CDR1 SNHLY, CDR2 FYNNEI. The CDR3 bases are TGTGCCAGCAGAGGACTAGCGGGACAGGGGGTCGGCGGCTACACCTTC. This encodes CASRGLAGQGVGGYTF.

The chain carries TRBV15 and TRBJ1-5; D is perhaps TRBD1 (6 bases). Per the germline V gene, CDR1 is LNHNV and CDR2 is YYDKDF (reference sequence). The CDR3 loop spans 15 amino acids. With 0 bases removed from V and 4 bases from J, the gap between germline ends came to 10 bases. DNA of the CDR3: TGTGCCACCAGCAGAGACCCAGGGGCAAATCAGCCCCAGCATTTT. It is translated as CATSRDPGANQPQHF.

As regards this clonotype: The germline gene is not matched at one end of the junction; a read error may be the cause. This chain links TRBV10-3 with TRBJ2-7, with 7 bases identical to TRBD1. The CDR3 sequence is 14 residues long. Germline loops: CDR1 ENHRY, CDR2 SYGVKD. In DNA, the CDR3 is TGTGCCATCAAAGGGTCAGGGGGTAGTTACGAGCAGTGCTTC. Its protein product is CAIKGSGGSYEQCF.

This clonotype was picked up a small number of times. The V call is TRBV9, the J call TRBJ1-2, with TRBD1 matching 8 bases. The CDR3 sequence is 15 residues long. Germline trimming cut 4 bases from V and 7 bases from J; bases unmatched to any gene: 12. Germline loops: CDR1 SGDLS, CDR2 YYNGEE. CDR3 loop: CASSPTGQGTRGYTF. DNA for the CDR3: TGTGCCAGCAGCCCTACTGGACAGGGAACACGTGGCTACACCTTC.

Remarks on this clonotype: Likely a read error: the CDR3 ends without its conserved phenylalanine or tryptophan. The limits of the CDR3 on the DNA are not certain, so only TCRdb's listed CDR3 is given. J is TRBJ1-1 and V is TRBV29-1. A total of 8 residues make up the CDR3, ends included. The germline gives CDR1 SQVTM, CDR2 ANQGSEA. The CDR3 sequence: CSVDRANY.

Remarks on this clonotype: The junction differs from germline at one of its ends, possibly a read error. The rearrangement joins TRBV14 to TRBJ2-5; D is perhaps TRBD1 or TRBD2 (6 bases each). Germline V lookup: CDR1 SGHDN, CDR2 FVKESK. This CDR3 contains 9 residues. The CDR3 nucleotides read TGTGCCAGCAGCCAAGAAGGGGGGTTC. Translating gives CASSQEGGF.

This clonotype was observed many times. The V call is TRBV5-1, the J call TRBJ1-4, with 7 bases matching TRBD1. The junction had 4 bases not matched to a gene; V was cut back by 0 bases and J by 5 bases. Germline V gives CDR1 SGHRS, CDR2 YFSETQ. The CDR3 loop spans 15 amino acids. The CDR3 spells CASSLGDSRNEKLFF. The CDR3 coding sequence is TGCGCCAGCAGCTTGGGGGACAGCAGGAATGAAAAACTGTTTTTT.

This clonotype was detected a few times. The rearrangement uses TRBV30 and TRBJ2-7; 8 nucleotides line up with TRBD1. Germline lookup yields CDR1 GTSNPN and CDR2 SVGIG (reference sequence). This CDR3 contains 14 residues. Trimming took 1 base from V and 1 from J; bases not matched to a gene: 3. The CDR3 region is CAWSDGQGSYEQYF. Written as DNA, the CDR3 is TGTGCCTGGAGTGACGGACAGGGATCCTACGAGCAGTACTTC.

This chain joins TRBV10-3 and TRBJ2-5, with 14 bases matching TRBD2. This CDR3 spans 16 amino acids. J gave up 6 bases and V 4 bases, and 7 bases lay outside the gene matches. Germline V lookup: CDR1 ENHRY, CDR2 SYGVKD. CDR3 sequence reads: CAISAGTSGSLKTQYF. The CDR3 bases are TGTGCCATCAGTGCCGGGACTAGCGGGAGTTTGAAGACCCAGTACTTC.

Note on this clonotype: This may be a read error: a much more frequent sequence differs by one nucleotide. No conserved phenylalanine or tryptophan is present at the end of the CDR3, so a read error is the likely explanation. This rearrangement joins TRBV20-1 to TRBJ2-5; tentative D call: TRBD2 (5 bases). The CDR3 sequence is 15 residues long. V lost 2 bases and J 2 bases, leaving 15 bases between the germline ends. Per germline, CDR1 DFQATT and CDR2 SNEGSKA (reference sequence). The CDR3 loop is CSARSDSARQETQYL. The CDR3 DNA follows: TGCAGTGCTAGAAGTGATAGCGCACGGCAAGAGACCCAGTACCTC.

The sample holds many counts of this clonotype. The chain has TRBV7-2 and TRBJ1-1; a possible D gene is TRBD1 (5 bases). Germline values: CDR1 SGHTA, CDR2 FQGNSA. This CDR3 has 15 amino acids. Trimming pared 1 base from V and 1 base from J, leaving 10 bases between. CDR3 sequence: CASSLVEDKNTEAFF. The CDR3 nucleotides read TGTGCCAGCAGCTTAGTCGAGGACAAGAACACTGAAGCTTTCTTT.

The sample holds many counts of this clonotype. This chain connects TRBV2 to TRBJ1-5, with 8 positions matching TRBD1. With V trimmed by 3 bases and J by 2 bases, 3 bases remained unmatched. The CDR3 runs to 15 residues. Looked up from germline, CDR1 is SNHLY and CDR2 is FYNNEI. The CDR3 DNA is TGTGCCAGCAGTGAGCCACAGGGGGGCAATCAGCCCCAGCATTTT. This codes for CASSEPQGGNQPQHF.

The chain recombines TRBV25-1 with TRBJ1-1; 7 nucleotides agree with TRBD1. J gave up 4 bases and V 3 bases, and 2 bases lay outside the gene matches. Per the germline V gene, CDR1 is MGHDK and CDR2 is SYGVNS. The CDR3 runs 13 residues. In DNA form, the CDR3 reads TGTGCCAGCAGTGACAGGGACAGCACTGAAGCTTTCTTT. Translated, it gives CASSDRDSTEAFF.

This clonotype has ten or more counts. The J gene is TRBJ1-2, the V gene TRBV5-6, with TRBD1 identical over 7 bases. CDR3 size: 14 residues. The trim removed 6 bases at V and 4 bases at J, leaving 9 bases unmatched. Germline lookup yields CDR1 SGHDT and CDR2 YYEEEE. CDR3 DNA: TGTGCCAGCATCACCCGGACAGGATCCTATGGCTACACCTTC. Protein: CASITRTGSYGYTF.

DNA for the CDR3: TGTGCCAGCAGGGGGACTAGCGGGGGTGCGAGCACAGATACGCAGTATTTT. Amino acids: CASRGTSGGASTDTQYF. The chain joins TRBV2 to TRBJ2-3; 14 bases map to TRBD2. Germline CDR1 and CDR2: SNHLY and FYNNEI. The J segment lost 0 bases and the V segment lost 6 bases, leaving 5 bases of the junction unmatched. This CDR3 region has 17 residues. Combining the CDR3 with reference TRBV2 and TRBJ2-3 gives the whole variable domain EPEVTQTPSHQVTQMGQEVILRCVPISNHLYFYWYRQILGQKVEFLVSFYNNEISEKSEIFDDQFSVERPDGSNFTLKIRSTKLEDSAMYFCASRGTSGGASTDTQYFGPGTRLTVL.

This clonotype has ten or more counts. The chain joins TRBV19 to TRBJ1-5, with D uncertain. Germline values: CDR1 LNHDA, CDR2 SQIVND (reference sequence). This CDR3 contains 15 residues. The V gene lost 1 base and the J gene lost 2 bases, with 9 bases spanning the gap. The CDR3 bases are TGTGCCAGTAGTATAGCGGGTTGGGGCAATCAGCCCCAGCATTTT. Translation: CASSIAGWGNQPQHF.

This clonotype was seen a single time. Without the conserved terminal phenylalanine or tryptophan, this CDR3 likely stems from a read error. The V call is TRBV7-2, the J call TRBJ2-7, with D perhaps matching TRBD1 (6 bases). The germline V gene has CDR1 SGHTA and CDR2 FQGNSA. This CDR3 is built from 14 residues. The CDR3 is CASSLLTGYGEQYL. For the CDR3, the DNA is TGCGCCAGCAGCTTACTAACAGGGTACGGCGAGCAGTACTTG.

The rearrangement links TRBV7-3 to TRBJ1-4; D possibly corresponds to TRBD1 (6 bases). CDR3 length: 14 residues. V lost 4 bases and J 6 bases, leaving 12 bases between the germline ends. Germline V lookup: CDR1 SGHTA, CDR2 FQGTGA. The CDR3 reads CASSYYRVDEKLFF. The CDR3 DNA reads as TGTGCCAGCAGCTACTACAGGGTGGATGAAAAACTGTTTTTT.

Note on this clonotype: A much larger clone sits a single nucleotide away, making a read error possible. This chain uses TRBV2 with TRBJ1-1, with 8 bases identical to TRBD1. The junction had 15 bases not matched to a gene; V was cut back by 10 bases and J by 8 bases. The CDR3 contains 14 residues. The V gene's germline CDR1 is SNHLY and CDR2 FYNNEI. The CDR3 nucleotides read TGTGCCAACAGGCCAGGGGGCGATCGGGTCGAAGCTTTCTTT. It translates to CANRPGGDRVEAFF.

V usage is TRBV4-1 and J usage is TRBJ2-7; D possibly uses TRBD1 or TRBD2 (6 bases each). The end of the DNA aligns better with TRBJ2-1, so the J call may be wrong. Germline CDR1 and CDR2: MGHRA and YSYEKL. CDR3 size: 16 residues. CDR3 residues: CASSLGLARVGAEQFF. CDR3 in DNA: TGCGCCAGCAGCTTGGGACTGGCCAGAGTGGGGGCTGAGCAGTTCTTC.

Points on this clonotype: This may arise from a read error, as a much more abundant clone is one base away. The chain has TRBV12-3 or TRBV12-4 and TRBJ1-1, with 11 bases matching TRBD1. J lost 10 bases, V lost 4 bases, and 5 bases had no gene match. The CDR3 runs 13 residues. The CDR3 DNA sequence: TGTGCCAGCAGTTGGGCCGGGACAGGGGGAGCTTTCTTT. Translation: CASSWAGTGGAFF.

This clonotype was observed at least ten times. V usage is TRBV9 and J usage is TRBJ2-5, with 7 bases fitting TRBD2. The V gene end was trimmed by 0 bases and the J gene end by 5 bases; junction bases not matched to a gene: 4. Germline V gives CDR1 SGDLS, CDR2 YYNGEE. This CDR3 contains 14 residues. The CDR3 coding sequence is TGTGCCAGCAGCGTAGGAGCGGGGATGGAGACCCAGTACTTC. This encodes CASSVGAGMETQYF.

The CDR3 region has the DNA TGTGCCAGCAGCTTGCGGCATTTTCGTTCGTTTGTCTATGGCTACACCTTC. This sequence encodes CASSLRHFRSFVYGYTF. The chain links TRBV5-7 to TRBJ1-2, with unresolved D. TRBV5-7 is an ORF, and what it does is uncertain. The CDR3 runs 17 residues. V was trimmed by 1 base and J by 4 bases, leaving 20 bases between them.

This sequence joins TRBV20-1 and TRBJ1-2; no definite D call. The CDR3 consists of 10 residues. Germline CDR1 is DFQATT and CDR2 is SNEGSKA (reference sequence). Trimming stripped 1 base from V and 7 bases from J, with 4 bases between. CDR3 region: CSARVGGYTF. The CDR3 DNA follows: TGCAGTGCTAGAGTAGGTGGCTACACCTTC.

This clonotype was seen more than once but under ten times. The CDR3 protein is CASSFSPANPNTGELFF. The CDR3 bases are TGTGCCAGCAGCTTTTCCCCGGCAAACCCGAACACCGGGGAGCTGTTTTTT. The chain is built from TRBV5-5 and TRBJ2-2, with unresolved D. Germline CDR1 is SGHKS and CDR2 is YYEKEE (reference sequence). V shed 2 bases and J shed 0 bases, with 14 bases lying between them. This CDR3 has 17 residues.

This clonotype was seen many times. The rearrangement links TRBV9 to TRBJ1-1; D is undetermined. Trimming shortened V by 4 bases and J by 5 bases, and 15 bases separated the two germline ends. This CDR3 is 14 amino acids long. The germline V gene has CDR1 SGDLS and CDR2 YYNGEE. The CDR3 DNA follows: TGTGCCAGCAGCACACGGTGGCGAGATACTGAAGCTTTCTTT. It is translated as CASSTRWRDTEAFF.